Ten or more counts support the clone carrying this T cell receptor beta chain. What it recognizes is unknown. Individually, TCR cDNA molecules were each labelled with a unique molecular identifier. TCRdb called the 5' RACE reads again in MiXCR, with one record for every CDR3 protein. The repertoire holds more than 80,000 distinct CDR3 sequences, about an eighth seen once, with approximately 39% in the top ten. These data originate in a study of spatial heterogeneity in lung cancer. Study outcomes and limitations: Blood showed ubiquitous tumor TCRs more often at resection than at routine follow-up.

Unmatched junction bases numbered 3, after V lost 6 bases and J lost 4 bases. The CDR3 consists of 13 residues. The germline CDR1 and CDR2 sequences are WNHNN and SYGVQD (reference sequence). Time point denoted: sample taken at primary tumor resection. The donor group consisted of over 55 patients who had untreated, early-stage non-small cell lung cancer. Tumor, nontumor lung or frozen PBMC supplied whole RNA, sequenced without sorting. This TCR derives from a male donor with early-stage non-small cell lung cancer. The sequenced sample was PBMCs, obtained at surgery. The rearrangement links TRBV10-1 to TRBJ1-1; TRBD1 aligns across 9 bases. Here the CDR3 DNA reads TGCGCCAGCAGCAGGACAGGGGCCACTGAAGCTTTCTTT. As protein: CASSRTGATEAFF.